The 17 T cell receptor beta chains given below trace back to one sample, sequenced in a study of shared clonotypes between healthy human individuals. Assay used: immunoSEQ multiplex PCR; TCRdb lists only in-frame clones, some missing. The sample has millions of clones; roughly 95% are singletons. Specimen: naive CD4+ T cells sorted from blood. Sample subset: CD45RA+ positively selected. The origin of the receptors is a man in his late teens or twenties in good health.

Comments on this clone: This sample includes further DNA sequences coding for the same CDR3. The CDR3 DNA sequence: TGTGCCAGCAGGCAGGGTAATCAGCCCCAGCATTTT. Encoded protein: CASRQGNQPQHF. This chain uses TRBV6-5 with TRBJ1-5, with D perhaps TRBD1 (5 bases). V lost 6 bases and J 4 bases, leaving 7 bases between the germline ends. CDR3 length equals 12 residues. Per germline, CDR1 MNHEY and CDR2 SVGAGI.

Worth noting for this clone: The sample contains more than one DNA sequence encoding this CDR3. V is TRBV11-2 and J is TRBJ2-1; D ambiguous. Per the germline V gene, CDR1 is SGHAT and CDR2 is FQNNGV. The length of the CDR3 is 13 residues. Trimming took off 1 base at V and 4 bases at J, with 5 bases between the two ends. Written as DNA, the CDR3 is TGTGCCAGCAGCTTAGCGAGGTACAATGAGCAGTTCTTC. Amino acids: CASSLARYNEQFF. The full variable domain, completed using reference TRBV11-2 and TRBJ2-1, is EAGVAQSPRYKIIEKRQSVAFWCNPISGHATLYWYQQILGQGPKLLIQFQNNGVVDDSQLPKDRFSAERLKGVDSTLKIQPAKLEDSAVYLCASSLARYNEQFFGPGTRLTVL.

The V and J genes are TRBV11-1 and TRBJ2-5, with D possibly TRBD2 on 6 matching bases. Trimming shortened V by 1 base and J by 1 base, and 13 bases separated the two germline ends. CDR3 length equals 16 residues. CDR1 SGHAT and CDR2 FQDESV come from the germline V gene (reference sequence). The CDR3 here is CASSLDSRGSQETQYF. The CDR3 DNA sequence: TGTGCCAGCAGCTTAGATTCGCGGGGATCCCAAGAGACCCAGTACTTC.

This clone was seen once. J is TRBJ1-6 and V is TRBV5-4; D not resolved. The CDR3 totals 16 residues. Trimming stripped 0 bases from V and 9 bases from J, with 16 bases between. Germline assignment: CDR1 SGHNT and CDR2 YYREEE (reference sequence). CDR3 residues: CASSLAEPGGSSPLHF. The CDR3 nucleotides are TGTGCCAGCAGCTTGGCCGAACCAGGAGGGAGTTCACCCCTCCACTTT.

This clone was recorded only once. The V gene is TRBV5-1, the J gene TRBJ1-2, with a possible D match to TRBD1 (6 bases). This CDR3 region has 14 residues. Trimming removed 4 bases at V and 7 bases at J, with 17 bases between. Germline V gene data show CDR1 as SGHRS and CDR2 as YFSETQ. The CDR3 DNA reads as TGCGCCAGCAGCCAATCGACAGGCACCATTGGCTACACCTTC. It specifies CASSQSTGTIGYTF.

Concerning this clone itself: This specimen includes other DNA sequences encoding the same CDR3. The chain has TRBV7-2 and TRBJ2-1; D perhaps matches TRBD2 (6 bases). This CDR3 contains 15 residues. Trimming cost V 5 bases and J 0 bases, with 11 bases left between them. The germline gives CDR1 SGHTA, CDR2 FQGNSA. The CDR3 here is CASSPLGGSYNEQFF. The CDR3, as DNA: TGTGCCAGCAGCCCCTTGGGGGGCTCCTACAATGAGCAGTTCTTC. Full variable domain (remainder filled in from reference TRBV7-2 and TRBJ2-1): GAGVSQSPSNKVTEKGKDVELRCDPISGHTALYWYRQSLGQGLEFLIYFQGNSAPDKSGLPSDRFSAERTGGSVSTLTIQRTQQEDSAVYLCASSPLGGSYNEQFFGPGTRLTVL.

With regard to this clone: Distinct nucleotide sequences in the sample also encode this CDR3. This rearrangement joins TRBV5-6 to TRBJ1-2; possibly TRBD1 for D (5 bases). Germline loops: CDR1 SGHDT, CDR2 YYEEEE. Trimming cost V 0 bases and J 0 bases, with 9 bases left between them. CDR3 size: 15 residues. CDR3 nucleotides: TGTGCCAGCAGCTTGGGCGGGGCAGCTAACTATGGCTACACCTTC. Its protein product is CASSLGGAANYGYTF.

This clone occurred once. Other DNA sequences in the same sample also yield this CDR3. This sequence joins TRBV7-9 and TRBJ2-5; TRBD2 matches 9 bases. Unmatched junction bases numbered 2, after V lost 1 base and J lost 5 bases. This CDR3 spans 14 amino acids. In germline, CDR1 is SEHNR, CDR2 FQNEAQ (reference sequence). The DNA for the CDR3 is TGTGCCAGCAGCTTAGGTGCGGGAGGGGAGACCCAGTACTTC. As protein: CASSLGAGGETQYF.

The genes are TRBV5-4 and TRBJ2-1; 13 bases are a match to TRBD2. The J segment lost 6 bases and the V segment lost 4 bases, leaving 4 bases of the junction unmatched. The CDR3 has 15 amino acids. From germline, CDR1 is SGHNT and CDR2 YYREEE (reference sequence). The CDR3 sequence is CASSLTSGRVNEQFF. As DNA, the CDR3 is TGTGCCAGCAGCCTTACTAGCGGGAGGGTCAATGAGCAGTTCTTC.

The chain employs TRBV27 and TRBJ2-3; D may be TRBD1 or TRBD2 (6 bases each). V shed 9 bases and J shed 2 bases, with 12 bases lying between them. The CDR3 has 13 amino acids. Looked up from germline, CDR1 is MNHEY and CDR2 is SMNVEV (reference sequence). The CDR3 region has the DNA TGTGCCAGTGGGGGGCTCTTCACAGATACGCAGTATTTT. This encodes CASGGLFTDTQYF.

For the CDR3, the DNA is TGTGCCAGCAGTACCAGGACGGCTCGGGATACGCAGTATTTT. It yields the protein CASSTRTARDTQYF. V is TRBV27 and J is TRBJ2-3; D is unresolved. In germline, CDR1 is MNHEY, CDR2 SMNVEV (reference sequence). This CDR3 is 14 amino acids long. V was cut by 5 bases and J by 6 bases, with 15 bases left in between.

This chain connects TRBV6-6 to TRBJ1-2, with D maybe TRBD1 (6 bases). Germline CDR1 and CDR2: MNHNY and SVGAGI (reference sequence). V dropped 7 bases and J dropped 5 bases, with 20 bases sitting between them. CDR3 size: 15 residues. The CDR3 DNA follows: TGTGCCAGCACCCCCCCTCCAGGGGCAGGGTATGGCTACACCTTC. This translates into CASTPPPGAGYGYTF.

This chain uses TRBV11-2 with TRBJ2-1; D perhaps matches TRBD2 (6 bases). V dropped 6 bases and J dropped 8 bases, with 17 bases sitting between them. In germline, CDR1 is SGHAT, CDR2 FQNNGV. This CDR3 is built from 14 residues. CDR3 in DNA: TGTGCCAGCAGACGCGGCGGGGCTGGCGATGAGCAGTTCTTC. Amino acid sequence: CASRRGGAGDEQFF.

The rearrangement links TRBV12-5 to TRBJ2-7; TRBD2 matches 9 bases. CDR3 length equals 16 residues. The J segment lost 4 bases and the V segment lost 0 bases, leaving 7 bases of the junction unmatched. Germline CDR1 and CDR2: LGHNT and FRNRAP. CDR3 amino acids: CASGLVAGGPRYEQYF. The CDR3 DNA reads TGTGCTAGTGGTTTGGTCGCGGGAGGGCCGAGGTACGAGCAGTACTTC.

This chain connects TRBV11-2 to TRBJ1-2; D not certain. Trimming took off 5 bases at V and 6 bases at J, with 13 bases between the two ends. There are 13 residues in the CDR3. Germline V gene lookup returns CDR1 SGHAT and CDR2 FQNNGV. CDR3 protein: CASSPPMGDGYTF. CDR3 nucleotide sequence: TGTGCCAGCAGCCCCCCAATGGGAGATGGCTACACCTTC.

This sequence joins TRBV5-1 and TRBJ2-7; 8 nucleotides agree with TRBD2. CDR1 SGHRS and CDR2 YFSETQ come from the germline V gene. The CDR3 runs 13 residues. With 0 bases clipped from V and 7 bases from J, the junction kept 3 bases outside the gene matches. The DNA for the CDR3 is TGCGCCAGCAGCTTGGAGATAGCGGGGGAGCAGTACTTC. Amino acid sequence: CASSLEIAGEQYF.

The chain links TRBV27 to TRBJ2-7; 8 bases are shared with TRBD1. Germline V CDR1 and CDR2: MNHEY, SMNVEV (reference sequence). This CDR3 region has 14 residues. J lost 4 bases, V lost 6 bases, and 8 bases had no gene match. The CDR3 here is CASSTGTGFYEQYF. The CDR3 DNA follows: TGTGCCAGCAGCACCGGGACAGGATTTTACGAGCAGTACTTC.